The T cell receptor (beta chain) described here comes from a study of human T cells and chemical hapten exposure. About the research overall: The study enrolled mostly female patients with alopecia areata, totalis or universalis.

Notes on the study in general: Controls formed significantly fewer large CDR3 similarity clusters than expanded TCRs did.

This clonotype was seen a handful of times. What it recognizes is unknown. Original processing methods: The number of TCRs in each sample had a median of approximately 95,000 and spanned about 20,000 to 690,600. TCRdb fed the RACE reads into MiXCR, producing one record per CDR3 protein. The V and J calls and clone size are TCRdb's, not the authors'. Among 75,000 to 100,000 distinct CDR3 sequences, approximately 13% were seen once, and the ten largest hold over 2%. Documented time point: patch test 1, 2 weeks after DPC sensitization. The treatment here: therapeutic diphenylcyclopropenone sensitization with weekly scalp DPC. The starting material was whole blood, obtained in connection with sensitization to the hapten diphenylcyclopropenone (DPC). The receptor was derived from a woman between 35 and 50 years old with alopecia areata. Some clones in this sample may be carry-over from other donors' samples.

The CDR3 reads CASSQDLGGYEQYF. The CDR3 DNA reads TGCGCCAGCAGCCAAGATCTTGGGGGCTACGAGCAGTACTTC. The chain joins TRBV4-3 to TRBJ2-7, with D perhaps matching TRBD1 or TRBD2 (5 bases each). This CDR3 has 14 amino acids. Trimming took off 0 bases at V and 3 bases at J, with 9 bases between the two ends. Germline CDR1 reads LGHNA; CDR2 reads YSLEER.